The sequence of this TCR beta chain was determined in a study of long-term antiretroviral therapy in people with HIV. Each participant with HIV received care in the United States. The run of the v3.0 immunoSEQ assay was at survey level. Only in-frame clones appear in the TCRdb table, and some are missing; sequencing was by immunoSEQ multiplex PCR. The sample holds 20,000 to 25,000 clones, 82% seen once. This CDR3 comprises 15 residues. With V trimmed by 7 bases and J by 3 bases, 6 bases remained unmatched. Germline CDR1 reads MNHNS; CDR2 reads SASEGT. This TCR derives from a woman between 25 and 40 years old with HIV. The V gene is TRBV6-1, the J gene TRBJ2-3; 11 nucleotides match TRBD2. Source: unsorted PBMCs, taken 0.2 years after starting antiretroviral therapy. The CDR3 region is CASTSGGSGTDTQYF. Written as DNA, the CDR3 is TGTGCCAGCACTAGCGGGGGGTCAGGAACAGATACGCAGTATTTT.